The rows below give T cell receptor beta chains drawn from one sample of a study of vaccination effects on CD4 cells after COVID-19. No antigen has been assigned to these receptors. The data were produced by immunoSEQ multiplex PCR, yet TCRdb's version contains in-frame clones alone and is incomplete. The sample holds more than 35,000 clones, under 70% seen once. Sequencing was performed on CD4+ T cells from PBMCs cultured with HCoV-OC43 spike peptides, taken before COVID-19 vaccination. These receptors were obtained from a human donor who received a COVID-19 vaccine. Each CDR3 is given without its conserved first and last residue. Not all rows give a size; the values are once, few, many and, for expanded clones, a class.

TRBV13 14 . ASSFRLAGNTGELF
TRBV29-1 9 . SHWGDTEAF
TRBV6-4 13 . ASSDSGGGPDEQF
TRBV30 12 few AWSTGQGNTEAF
TRBV29-1 11 . SVVSDTSYEQY
TRBV30 13 . AWSVAGGDGNTIY
TRBV24-1 14 . ATSERGGASPREQF
TRBV18 14 . ASSRDKGASNTEAF
TRBV6-5 12 . ASTSAGQFDGYT
TRBV29-1 13 . SVAGAGATNEKLF
TRBV7-2 14 . ASSRRGTSGANEQF
TRBV5-1 14 . ASSSVTGGTGNTIY
TRBV7-2 14 . ASSTSGYMPNTEAF
TRBV7-9 12 . ASSLVGQGPAQY
TRBV5-1 12 . ATRTGVVTDTQY
TRBV19 12 . ASIPTGGYQPQH
TRBV15 11 . ATRKTVYNEQF
TRBV7-9 16 . ASSSVYQTRREGPEQY
TRBV4-1 15 . ASSQDGPGGIGQPQH
TRBV19 14 . ASSIELAVVGYEQY
TRBV3-1/TRBV3-2 14 once ASSQAGTGGNSPLH
TRBV5-4 13 few ASSTRGYSNTEAF
TRBV6-1 12 . ASSEVGPNEKLF